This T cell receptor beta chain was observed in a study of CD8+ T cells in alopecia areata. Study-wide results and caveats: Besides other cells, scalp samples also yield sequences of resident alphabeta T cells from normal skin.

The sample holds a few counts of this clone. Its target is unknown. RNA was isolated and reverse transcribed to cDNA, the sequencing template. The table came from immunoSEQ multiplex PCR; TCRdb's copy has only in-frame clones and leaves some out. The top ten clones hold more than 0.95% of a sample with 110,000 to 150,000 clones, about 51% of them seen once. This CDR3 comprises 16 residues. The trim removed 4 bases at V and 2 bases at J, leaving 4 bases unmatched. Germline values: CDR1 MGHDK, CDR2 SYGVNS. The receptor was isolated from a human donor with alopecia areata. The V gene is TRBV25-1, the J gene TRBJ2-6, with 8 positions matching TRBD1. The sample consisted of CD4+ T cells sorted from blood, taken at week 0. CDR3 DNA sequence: TGTGCCAGCAGTGTCAGGGGGCGTGCTGGGGCCAACGTCCTGACTTTC. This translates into CASSVRGRAGANVLTF.